A selection of T cell receptor beta chains follows, all from one sample in a study of post-analysis software for immune sequencing data. TCRdb ran MiXCR on the PCR reads and lists one entry per CDR3 protein. The sample lists about 540,000 distinct CDR3 sequences, around 34% seen once, with approximately 5.4% in the top ten. The source material was blood. These receptors were taken from a girl aged 2-17 years with multiple sclerosis. The CDR3 runs from the conserved cysteine through the conserved F or W. The order of the fields is J gene, clone size, D gene, V gene, CDR3 DNA, CDR3 protein. D genes are given only for firm matches. Part of the rows lack a size; the others show once, few, many or a class for expanded clones.

>TRBJ1-2|few|TRBD1|TRBV5-1
TGCGCCAGCAGTTCGGGACAGGGAAATGACTATGGCTACACCTTC
CASSSGQGNDYGYTF
>TRBJ2-7|-|-|TRBV7-9
TGTGCCAGCAGCTTAGGGGGGGATTCCTACGAGCAGTACTTC
CASSLGGDSYEQYF
>TRBJ1-1|-|TRBD1|TRBV5-1
TGCGCCAGCAACTTCGCCGCCTTAAAAGGACAGGCGAACACTGAAGCTTTCTTT
CASNFAALKGQANTEAFF
>TRBJ2-3|-|TRBD2|TRBV6-4
TGTGCCAGCAGTGACTCGACTAGCGGGGGGGCAGATACGCAGTATTTT
CASSDSTSGGADTQYF
>TRBJ1-5|-|TRBD1|TRBV2
TGTGCCAGCAGGGAGGACAGGGTTTGGAATCAGCCCCAGCATTTT
CASREDRVWNQPQHF
>TRBJ2-7|-|-|TRBV2
TGTGCCAGCAGTGAAGAACACTACGAGCAGTACTTC
CASSEEHYEQYF
>TRBJ1-1|few|TRBD1|TRBV27
TGTGCCAGCAGTCCTCAGGGGGTGAACACTGAAGCTTTCTTT
CASSPQGVNTEAFF
>TRBJ1-4|-|-|TRBV5-1
TGCGCCAGCAGCTACGATGCAACTAATGAAAAACTGTTTTTT
CASSYDATNEKLFF
>TRBJ2-6|-|TRBD1|TRBV20-1
TGCAGTGCAGCCGACAGGGCCGGGGCCAACGTCCTGACTTTC
CSAADRAGANVLTF
>TRBJ2-3|-|TRBD2|TRBV5-1
TGCGCCAGCAGCTTGGCCGTTAATAGCGGGGGCTCAGATACGCAGTATTTT
CASSLAVNSGGSDTQYF
>TRBJ2-7|-|-|TRBV20-1
TGCAGTGCTAGACAGAACTCAGGGTACGAGCAGTACTTC
CSARQNSGYEQYF
>TRBJ2-4|-|-|TRBV6-4
TGTGCCAGCAGGGACAGTTCAAACATTCAGTACTTC
CASRDSSNIQYF
>TRBJ2-7|-|-|TRBV6-2/TRBV6-3
TGTGCCAGCAGTTACGGTTACACCTCCTACGAGCAGTACTTC
CASSYGYTSYEQYF
>TRBJ2-2|few|TRBD1|TRBV12-3/TRBV12-4
TGTGCCAGCAGTTTTAGACAGGGTGCCGGGGAGCTGTTTTTT
CASSFRQGAGELFF
>TRBJ2-7|-|-|TRBV5-1
TGCGCCAGCAGCTTGTCAGGGGGGATGTACGAGCAGTACTTC
CASSLSGGMYEQYF
>TRBJ1-2|-|-|TRBV27
TGTGCCAGCAGTCTCGCCGGGCTATGGTCGGATGGCTACACCTTC
CASSLAGLWSDGYTF
>TRBJ2-3|-|-|TRBV4-2
TGTGCCAGCAGCCAACGAGGGTTAACAGATACGCAGTATTTT
CASSQRGLTDTQYF
>TRBJ2-1|-|-|TRBV12-3/TRBV12-4
TGTGCCAGCGGCCCCGGGTCTGAGGAGCAGTTCTTC
CASGPGSEEQFF
>TRBJ1-1|few|TRBD1|TRBV5-1
TGCGCCAGCAGAGGGACAGGGGTTTTCATGAACACTGAAGCTTTCTTT
CASRGTGVFMNTEAFF
>TRBJ2-5|-|-|TRBV9
TGTGCCAGCAGCGTAGATGCGGGCGGGGAGACCCAGTACTTC
CASSVDAGGETQYF
>TRBJ2-7|-|-|TRBV3-1
TGTGCCAGCAGCCAAAGCACCGGGCGGCTTGCTGAACACGAGCAGTACTTC
CASSQSTGRLAEHEQYF
>TRBJ1-2|-|-|TRBV9
TGTGCCAGCAGCGGACCCCCAGGGTCCTATGGCTACACCTTC
CASSGPPGSYGYTF
>TRBJ2-1|few|TRBD1|TRBV4-1
TGCGCCAGCAGCCAGCCGGGACAGGGAGGTAATGAGCAGTTCTTC
CASSQPGQGGNEQFF
>TRBJ2-5|-|TRBD2|TRBV4-1
TGCGCCAGCAGCCAAGGGGCTAGCGGGGGGGCTCTAGAGACCCAGTGCTTC
CASSQGASGGALETQCF
>TRBJ1-2|-|TRBD1|TRBV25-1
TGTGCCAGCAGTGAAGGAGGACAGGATGGCTACACCTTC
CASSEGGQDGYTF
>TRBJ2-5|few|-|TRBV20-1
TGCAGTGCTACTCCCGCAGGGAAGGTTTCAGAGACCCAGTACTTC
CSATPAGKVSETQYF
>TRBJ2-5|few|-|TRBV10-1
TGCGCCAGCAGTGAGTCTGACGGATTGGAGACCCAGTACTTC
CASSESDGLETQYF
>TRBJ1-2|-|TRBD1|TRBV6-5
TGTGCCAGCAGCTATCAGGGGGCAGCTGGCTACACCTTC
CASSYQGAAGYTF
>TRBJ2-1|few|-|TRBV5-1
TGCGCCAGCAGTCCCTTCGGGTCCAATGAGCAGTTCTTC
CASSPFGSNEQFF
>TRBJ2-3|-|-|TRBV3-1
TGTGCCAGCAGCCAAGCATCACCTCTCACAGATACGCAGTATTTT
CASSQASPLTDTQYF
>TRBJ2-4|few|TRBD1|TRBV29-1
TGCAGCGTTGCGATGGGACAGGGGGGACTAGCCAAAAACATTCAGTACTTC
CSVAMGQGGLAKNIQYF
>TRBJ2-1|few|-|TRBV7-2
TGTGCCAGCAGCTTAAGCTGGAGCTCCTACAATGAGCAGTTCTTC
CASSLSWSSYNEQFF
>TRBJ1-2|-|-|TRBV20-1
TGCAGTGCTAGAGATTCGGAAAAGGGAGACTATGGCTACACCTTC
CSARDSEKGDYGYTF